Detailed here is one T cell receptor beta chain. This clonotype was counted ten times or more. Its antigen is still unknown. One base away there is no much larger clone; base qualities are not given. V loses 1 base of germline sequence and J loses 8 bases, and the interval between the two ends is 11 bases. The CDR3 runs 13 amino acids, cysteine and phenylalanine included. Solely the CDR3 DNA is kept, with 39 bases framed from the first base. Per the germline V gene, SGDLS is the CDR1 and YYNGEE is the CDR2. Library method: PCR. The data were produced on an Illumina HiSeq 2500. TCR libraries were prepared with molecular barcoding, using unique molecular identifiers to normalize TCRbeta repertoire quantification. TCRdb trimmed public reads at Q25 via fastp, called clones via MiXCR and kept in-frame beta chains. Rows matching on CDR3 protein sequence are summarized as one entry with the most common DNA and genes. In all, the sample holds 750,000 to 950,000 distinct CDR3 sequences, and around 17% of those were seen once. 5% of the sample is in the top ten clones.

The sample's treatment or condition label, in plain terms: allogeneic hematopoietic cell transplantation with graft depleted of TCRalphabeta T cells and CD19 B cells. The children who served as transplant recipients had been given grafts of TCRalphabeta/CD19-depleted allogeneic hematopoietic cells. The data were taken from a study of T-cell reconstitution after alpha-beta-depleted transplantation in children (TCRdb year 2016). Background on the whole study: T-cell immune reconstitution after TCRalphabeta/CD19-depleted allogeneic hematopoietic cell transplantation in children was quantitatively tracked in the study by means of TCR repertoire profiling.

The investigation overall reported the following: Hyperexpanded clone frequencies declined over subsequent months; after one year, T-cell counts and TCRbeta diversity were mostly attributed to newly produced T cells. The apparently early alphabetaT-cell count recovery about two months after transplant was reportedly dependent on only several hundred rapidly expanded clones derived from non-depleted graft cells. In some patients, high TCRbeta diversity at day 60 was attributed to recipient T cells and intrathymic progenitors that had survived conditioning.

The receptor was isolated from a male patient between 10 and 17 years old who had a stem cell transplant for acute lymphoblastic leukemia, so the T cells may come from the graft donor. The chain couples TRBV9 to TRBJ2-3, with the D gene not confidently named. Material: PBMCs, mostly from graft donor cells, obtained 360 days after TCRalphabeta/CD19-depleted stem cell transplant. The CDR3: CASSVSGMVTQYF. The nucleotide sequence reads as follows: TGTGCCAGCAGCGTAAGTGGGATGGTTACGCAGTATTTT.